The sequence of this TCR beta chain was determined in a study of blood T cell repertoires in COVID-19. There are 17 residues in the CDR3. Germline V gives CDR1 MNHEY, CDR2 SMNVEV (reference sequence). With 6 bases clipped from V and 5 bases from J, the junction kept 16 bases outside the gene matches. Measured with immunoSEQ multiplex PCR; TCRdb has only the in-frame clones, and not every one. In the table there are a few hundred thousand clones, approximately 88% of which are singletons. The receptor was isolated from a woman between 40 and 55 years old with acute COVID-19. This chain connects TRBV27 to TRBJ2-1; 7 nucleotides line up with TRBD2. What was sequenced was PBMCs or T cells enriched from blood (not recorded which). This CDR3 reads CASSQRRDPAGDNEQFF. The CDR3 nucleotides read TGTGCCAGCAGCCAGAGGCGGGACCCCGCGGGGGACAATGAGCAGTTCTTC.